The 15 T cell receptor beta chains below all came from one sample that was sequenced in a study of post-analysis software for immune sequencing data. No antigen has been assigned to these receptors. Study-level findings and limits: Relative to controls, patients had a handful of TRBV segments at higher frequency, with TRBV5-6, TRBV5-1 and TRBV20-1 among these.

cDNA libraries for TCR beta contained unique molecular identifiers. TCRdb used MiXCR to reprocess the PCR reads, holding one entry per CDR3 protein. The sample holds about 800,000 distinct CDR3 sequences, about 27% seen once. The source material was blood. All receptors come from a girl aged 5-17 years with multiple sclerosis.

The V call is TRBV11-2, the J call TRBJ1-1; D may be TRBD1 (5 bases). The length of the CDR3 is 14 residues. Germline V gives CDR1 SGHAT, CDR2 FQNNGV. V was shortened by 8 bases and J by 5 bases, with 18 bases between the two germline ends. Here the CDR3 reads CASGGLGVQTEAFF. The CDR3 DNA follows: TGTGCCAGCGGAGGGTTGGGGGTCCAGACTGAAGCTTTCTTT.

This chain uses TRBV28 with TRBJ2-1, with 9 nucleotides matching TRBD2. Germline-derived CDR1 and CDR2 are MDHEN and SYDVKM. The junction had 16 bases not matched to a gene; V was cut back by 5 bases and J by 8 bases. The CDR3 spans 17 residues. The CDR3 DNA reads TGTGCCAGCAGTACCCCCCTCGTAGCGGGAGTTGGTTATGAGCAGTTCTTC. Amino acids: CASSTPLVAGVGYEQFF.

The rearrangement joins TRBV9 to TRBJ2-6; 10 nucleotides line up with TRBD1. CDR3 length: 19 residues. V lost 4 bases and J lost 0; bases outside the gene matches: 10. From germline, CDR1 is SGDLS and CDR2 YYNGEE. The CDR3 here is CASSPTGTGVTSGANVLTF. CDR3 nucleotides: TGTGCCAGCAGCCCCACCGGGACAGGGGTTACCTCTGGGGCCAACGTCCTGACTTTC.

The table lists this clonotype with many counts. The chain is built from TRBV7-9 and TRBJ2-5; D not certain. The length of the CDR3 is 16 residues. The V end was cut by 1 base, the J end by 1 base, with 13 bases between. The germline gives CDR1 SEHNR, CDR2 FQNEAQ (reference sequence). The CDR3 protein is CASSLVRGGGQETQYF. The DNA of the CDR3 is TGTGCCAGCAGCTTAGTTAGAGGCGGCGGCCAAGAGACCCAGTACTTC.

This clonotype was counted at least ten times. This chain's CDR3 is CASSEGTSGDTQYF. The CDR3 DNA is TGTGCCAGCAGCGAGGGGACCTCTGGCGATACGCAGTATTTT. The rearrangement joins TRBV7-7 to TRBJ2-3, with D tentatively TRBD1 or TRBD2 (5 bases each). CDR3 size: 14 residues. From germline, CDR1 is SSHAT and CDR2 FNYEAQ (reference sequence). V lost 5 bases, J lost 6 bases, and 15 bases lay in between.

This clonotype was observed a handful of times. The V call is TRBV28, the J call TRBJ1-6, with D tentatively TRBD1 (6 bases). CDR1 MDHEN and CDR2 SYDVKM come from the germline V gene. The V end was cut by 8 bases, the J end by 7 bases, with 18 bases between. The CDR3 length is 15 residues. As DNA, the CDR3 is TGTGCCAGCGAATTAGCAGGGGATTTGAATTCACCCCTCCACTTT. It is translated as CASELAGDLNSPLHF.

This clonotype has just a few counts. The CDR3 here is CASSRQTNTGELFF. Here the CDR3 DNA reads TGTGCCAGCAGCCGACAGACTAACACCGGGGAGCTGTTTTTT. The rearrangement uses TRBV12-3 or TRBV12-4 and TRBJ2-2, with TRBD1 as a possible D gene (5 bases). The CDR3 is 14 amino acids. V dropped 6 bases and J dropped 2 bases, with 10 bases sitting between them.

About this clonotype: A single base separates this from a much larger clone, so it may be a read error. The chain has TRBV5-4 and TRBJ2-1; TRBD1 might be the D (5 bases). Germline-derived CDR1 and CDR2 are SGHNT and YYREEE (reference sequence). The CDR3 spans 12 residues. CDR3 in amino acids: CANSRDYNEQFF. In DNA, the CDR3 is TGTGCCAACAGCAGGGACTACAATGAGCAGTTCTTC.

The chain employs TRBV13 and TRBJ2-2; the D gene could be TRBD1 or TRBD2 (6 bases each). The CDR3 extends over 16 amino acids. The germline V gene has CDR1 PRHDT and CDR2 FYEKMQ (reference sequence). Trimming removed 5 bases from V and 4 bases from J, with 17 bases in between. CDR3 DNA: TGTGCCAGCAGCCTTGAGGGGGGCGGCGGCACCGGGGAGCTGTTTTTT. It translates to CASSLEGGGGTGELFF.

The chain combines TRBV15 with TRBJ1-6; TRBD1 might be the D (5 bases). Germline values: CDR1 LNHNV, CDR2 YYDKDF (reference sequence). The V and J ends lost 0 bases and 8 bases respectively, with 11 bases between them. This CDR3 is built from 15 residues. DNA for the CDR3: TGTGCCACCAGCAGAGATCGGCAGGGTTATTCACCCCTCCACTTT. Its protein product is CATSRDRQGYSPLHF.

The chain couples TRBV29-1 to TRBJ1-3; D uncertain. The CDR3 has 13 residues. V was trimmed by 6 bases and J by 0 bases, leaving 9 bases between them. The germline V gene encodes CDR1 SQVTM and CDR2 ANQGSEA. CDR3 nucleotide sequence: TGCAGCGTCCGGACGGGCTCTGGAAACACCATATATTTT. Encoded protein: CSVRTGSGNTIYF.

V usage is TRBV10-3 and J usage is TRBJ2-1; D not resolved. Germline loops: CDR1 ENHRY, CDR2 SYGVKD. V was shortened by 7 bases and J by 2 bases, with 9 bases between the two germline ends. The CDR3 extends over 13 amino acids. DNA for the CDR3: TGTGCCATCATGAAGCTAGCCTACAATGAGCAGTTCTTC. It specifies CAIMKLAYNEQFF.

The gene calls are TRBV10-3 and TRBJ1-2, with 8 bases identical to TRBD1. With 6 bases clipped from V and 3 bases from J, the junction kept 3 bases outside the gene matches. Germline loops: CDR1 ENHRY, CDR2 SYGVKD. The CDR3 consists of 13 residues. Here the CDR3 DNA reads TGTGCCATCAGCCAGGACAGGGACTATGGCTACACCTTC. Translated, it gives CAISQDRDYGYTF.

This chain joins TRBV9 and TRBJ2-7; 8 nucleotides agree with TRBD1. V trimming: 0 bases; J trimming: 7 bases; junction bases outside the gene matches: 9. Germline CDR1 is SGDLS and CDR2 is YYNGEE. The CDR3 consists of 15 residues. CDR3 sequence (DNA): TGTGCCAGCAGCGTAGGTCAGGGGGCGATCGAGGAGCAGTACTTC. This gives the protein CASSVGQGAIEEQYF.

This chain links TRBV4-1 with TRBJ2-5; D is unresolved. The DNA end favors TRBJ2-7, so the J call may be wrong. The CDR3 extends over 13 amino acids. Germline loops: CDR1 MGHRA, CDR2 YSYEKL. The CDR3 DNA is TGCGCCAGCAGCCAAGACCGAGCTGACGAGCAGTACTTC. Translation: CASSQDRADEQYF.